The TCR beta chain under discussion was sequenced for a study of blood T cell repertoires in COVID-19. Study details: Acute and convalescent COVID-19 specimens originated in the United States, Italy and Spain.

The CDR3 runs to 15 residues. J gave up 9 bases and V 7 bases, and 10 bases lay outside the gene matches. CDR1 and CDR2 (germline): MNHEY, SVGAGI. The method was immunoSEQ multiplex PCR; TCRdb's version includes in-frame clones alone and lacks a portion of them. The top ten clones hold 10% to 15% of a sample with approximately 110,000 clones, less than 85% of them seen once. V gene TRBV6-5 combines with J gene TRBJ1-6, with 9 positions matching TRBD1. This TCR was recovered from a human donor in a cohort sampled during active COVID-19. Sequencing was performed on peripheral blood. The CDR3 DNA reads TGTGCCAGCATTCTAACTTTGACAGGGGGTTCACCCCTCCACTTT. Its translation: CASILTLTGGSPLHF.